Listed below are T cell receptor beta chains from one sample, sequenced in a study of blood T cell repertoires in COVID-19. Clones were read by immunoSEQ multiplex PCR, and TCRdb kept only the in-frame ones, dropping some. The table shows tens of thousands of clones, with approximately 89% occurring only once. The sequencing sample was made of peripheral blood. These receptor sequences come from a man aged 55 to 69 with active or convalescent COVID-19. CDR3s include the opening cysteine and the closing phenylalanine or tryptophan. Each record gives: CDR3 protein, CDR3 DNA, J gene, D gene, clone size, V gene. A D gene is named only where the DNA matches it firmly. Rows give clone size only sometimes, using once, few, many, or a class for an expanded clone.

CDR3 protein: CASHFAGGSGAFF
CDR3 DNA: TGTGCCAGCCATTTTGCGGGGGGCTCCGGAGCTTTCTTT
J gene: TRBJ1-1
D gene: NA
clone size: NA
V gene: TRBV6-5

CDR3 protein: CASSLRSGYGYTF
CDR3 DNA: TGTGCCAGCAGCTTACGGTCAGGCTATGGCTACACCTTC
J gene: TRBJ1-2
D gene: NA
clone size: NA
V gene: TRBV7-9

CDR3 protein: CSVVGTQGGAYNEQFF
CDR3 DNA: TGCAGCGTTGTTGGGACACAGGGTGGGGCCTACAATGAGCAGTTCTTC
J gene: TRBJ2-1
D gene: NA
clone size: NA
V gene: TRBV29-1

CDR3 protein: CASSYGFGDSPLHF
CDR3 DNA: TGTGCCAGCAGCTACGGATTCGGAGATTCACCCCTCCACTTT
J gene: TRBJ1-6
D gene: NA
clone size: NA
V gene: TRBV7-9

CDR3 protein: CASRRDRDYSNQPQHF
CDR3 DNA: TGTGCCAGCAGGAGAGACAGGGATTATAGCAATCAGCCCCAGCATTTT
J gene: TRBJ1-5
D gene: TRBD1
clone size: NA
V gene: TRBV2

CDR3 protein: CASSFLGDTAMNTEAFF
CDR3 DNA: TGTGCCAGCAGCTTTCTAGGGGACACGGCAATGAACACTGAAGCTTTCTTT
J gene: TRBJ1-1
D gene: NA
clone size: NA
V gene: TRBV5-6

CDR3 protein: CASSHDRMEAFF
CDR3 DNA: TGTGCCAGCAGCCACGACAGGATGGAAGCTTTCTTT
J gene: TRBJ1-1
D gene: NA
clone size: few
V gene: TRBV5-4

CDR3 protein: CASEGQLNQETQYF
CDR3 DNA: TGTGCCAGCGAAGGACAGCTTAACCAAGAGACCCAGTACTTC
J gene: TRBJ2-5
D gene: NA
clone size: NA
V gene: TRBV6-5

CDR3 protein: CATSEIIRDRGVVDYGYTF
CDR3 DNA: TGTGCCACCAGCGAGATAATCCGGGACAGGGGGGTAGTCGACTATGGCTACACCTTC
J gene: TRBJ1-2
D gene: TRBD1
clone size: NA
V gene: TRBV15

CDR3 protein: CASSYSGGSRYGYTF
CDR3 DNA: TGTGCCAGCAGTTACTCGGGAGGGTCAAGATATGGCTACACCTTC
J gene: TRBJ1-2
D gene: NA
clone size: NA
V gene: TRBV6-5